This TCR beta chain was retrieved from a study of T cells after yellow fever vaccination. From the 5' RACE reads, TCRdb called clonotypes with MiXCR, one entry per CDR3 protein. In the table there are more than 20,000 distinct CDR3 sequences, approximately 5% of which are singletons. The CDR3 length is 13 residues. The germline gives CDR1 LGHDT, CDR2 YNNKEL (reference sequence). Between the trimmed V and J ends, which lost 7 bases and 5 bases, there was a span of 14 bases. This clonotype was picked up many times. V usage is TRBV3-1 and J usage is TRBJ1-1, with D maybe TRBD1 (5 bases). This TCR derives from a man aged 30 to 45 who received the YFV17D yellow fever vaccine. This sample comprised PBMCs, either bulk or a sorted T-cell subset (CD4+, CD8+, memory, or dextramer-sorted; not recorded which), obtained 15 days after the yellow fever booster vaccination. CDR3 protein: CASTDSGGTEAFF. CDR3 coding DNA: TGTGCCAGCACCGACTCGGGGGGGACTGAAGCTTTCTTT.